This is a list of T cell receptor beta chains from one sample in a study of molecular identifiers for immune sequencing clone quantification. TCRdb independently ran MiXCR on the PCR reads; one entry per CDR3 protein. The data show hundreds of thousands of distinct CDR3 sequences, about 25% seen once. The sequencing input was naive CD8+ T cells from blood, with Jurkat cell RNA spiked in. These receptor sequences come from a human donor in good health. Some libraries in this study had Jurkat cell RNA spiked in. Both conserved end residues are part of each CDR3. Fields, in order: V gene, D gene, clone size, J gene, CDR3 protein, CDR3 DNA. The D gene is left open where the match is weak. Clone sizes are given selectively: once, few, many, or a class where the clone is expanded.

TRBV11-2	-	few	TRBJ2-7	CASSQFTAGSAEQYF	TGTGCCAGCAGCCAATTCACGGCAGGGTCAGCCGAGCAGTACTTC
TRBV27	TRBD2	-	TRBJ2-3	CASSTRDSGRSNTDMQYF	TGTGCCAGCAGTACGCGAGATAGCGGGAGAAGCAACACAGATATGCAGTATTTT
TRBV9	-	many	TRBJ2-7	CASSVGSSGYEQYF	TGTGCCAGCAGCGTTGGGTCCTCTGGATACGAGCAGTACTTC
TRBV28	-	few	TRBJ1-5	CASSPVAGQPQHF	TGTGCCAGCAGTCCCGTGGCGGGTCAGCCCCAGCATTTT
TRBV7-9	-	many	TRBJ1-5	CASSLSTTGPQHF	TGTGCCAGCAGCTTATCGACGACGGGGCCCCAGCATTTT
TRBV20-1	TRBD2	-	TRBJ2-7	CSARGREAYEQYF	TGCAGTGCTAGAGGTCGGGAGGCCTACGAGCAGTACTTC
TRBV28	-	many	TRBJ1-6	CASSFGDPSSYNSPLHF	TGTGCCAGCAGTTTTGGGGACCCGAGCTCCTATAATTCACCCCTCCACTTT
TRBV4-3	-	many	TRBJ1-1	CASSQVGGRGGMNTEAFF	TGCGCCAGCAGCCAAGTCGGGGGGAGAGGAGGCATGAACACTGAAGCTTTCTTT
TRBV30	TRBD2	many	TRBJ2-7	CAWRPAGGFNEQYF	TGTGCCTGGAGGCCCGCGGGGGGGTTCAACGAGCAGTACTTC
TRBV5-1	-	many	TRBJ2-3	CASWSTVYTDTQYF	TGCGCCAGCTGGAGCACAGTTTACACAGATACGCAGTATTTT
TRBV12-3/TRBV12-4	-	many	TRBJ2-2	CASSAGSPSGELFF	TGTGCCAGCAGTGCGGGATCGCCGAGCGGGGAGCTGTTTTTT
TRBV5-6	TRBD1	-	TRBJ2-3	CASSTTPHGTVDTQYF	TGTGCCAGCAGCACAACCCCCCACGGGACAGTTGACACGCAGTATTTT
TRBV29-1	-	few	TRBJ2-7	CSVEIATAGYEQYF	TGCAGCGTTGAAATAGCGACAGCCGGCTACGAGCAGTACTTC
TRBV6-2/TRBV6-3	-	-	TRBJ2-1	CASSYVRDDNEQFF	TGTGCCAGCAGTTACGTCAGGGATGACAATGAGCAGTTCTTC
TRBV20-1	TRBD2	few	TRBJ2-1	CGSSGDSYNEQFF	TGCGGTTCTAGCGGGGACTCCTACAATGAGCAGTTCTTC
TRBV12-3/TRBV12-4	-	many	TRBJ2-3	CASSRQGPSDTQYF	TGTGCCAGCAGTCGCCAGGGACCTTCAGATACGCAGTATTTT
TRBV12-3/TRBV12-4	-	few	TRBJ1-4	CASTEGGANEKLFF	TGTGCCAGCACCGAGGGGGGAGCTAATGAAAAACTGTTTTTT
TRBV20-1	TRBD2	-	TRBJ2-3	CSARDRGAGGRDTDTQYF	TGCAGTGCTAGAGATCGTGGGGCGGGGGGACGCGACACAGATACGCAGTATTTT
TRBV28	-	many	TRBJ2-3	CASSSRPSNTQYF	TGTGCCAGCAGTTCCCGGCCGAGCAATACGCAGTATTTT
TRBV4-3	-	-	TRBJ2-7	CASSEIEGDEQYF	TGCGCCAGCAGCGAAATTGAAGGGGACGAGCAGTACTTC
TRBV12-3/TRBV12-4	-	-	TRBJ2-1	CASSLGAGNNEQFF	TGTGCCAGCAGTTTAGGGGCAGGTAACAATGAGCAGTTCTTC
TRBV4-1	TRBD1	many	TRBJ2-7	CASSQDSGTGEYF	TGCGCCAGCAGCCAAGATTCGGGGACAGGGGAGTACTTC
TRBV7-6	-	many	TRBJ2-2	CASSSTGLGSESGELFF	TGTGCCAGCAGCTCGACTGGCCTCGGTAGCGAGTCCGGGGAGCTGTTTTTT
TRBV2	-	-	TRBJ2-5	CASSEWTEIEGQYF	TGTGCCAGCAGTGAGTGGACTGAAATCGAGGGCCAGTACTTC
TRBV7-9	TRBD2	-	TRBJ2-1	CASSLTSGGVDNEQFF	TGTGCCAGCAGCTTAACTAGCGGGGGTGTCGACAATGAGCAGTTCTTC
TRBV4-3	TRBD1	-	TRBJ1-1	CASSQDRGMTEAFF	TGCGCCAGCAGCCAAGACAGGGGGATGACTGAAGCTTTCTTT
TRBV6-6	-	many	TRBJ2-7	CASSYSFYEQYF	TGTGCCAGCAGTTACTCATTCTACGAGCAGTACTTC
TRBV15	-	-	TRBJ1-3	CATSRAAPSPGNTIYF	TGTGCCACCAGCAGAGCTGCACCGTCGCCTGGAAACACCATATATTTT
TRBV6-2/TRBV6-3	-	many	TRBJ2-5	CASTRGQETQYF	TGTGCCAGCACCAGAGGACAAGAGACCCAGTACTTC
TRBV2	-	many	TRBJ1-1	CASRQQSLLEAFF	TGTGCCAGCAGACAACAGTCCTTACTAGAAGCTTTCTTT
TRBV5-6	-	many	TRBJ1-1	CASSFGVPAGTEAFF	TGTGCCAGCAGCTTCGGGGTCCCGGCGGGCACTGAAGCTTTCTTT
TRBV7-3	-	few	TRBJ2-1	CASSMTGLDPLYNEQFF	TGTGCCAGCAGCATGACGGGGCTTGATCCACTTTACAATGAGCAGTTCTTC
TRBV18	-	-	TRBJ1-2	CASSPSRNHYGYTF	TGTGCCAGCTCACCATCACGAAACCACTATGGCTACACCTTC
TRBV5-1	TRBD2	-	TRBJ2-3	CASSLARGLALLDTQYF	TGCGCCAGCAGCTTGGCCCGGGGACTAGCGTTGCTGGATACGCAGTATTTT
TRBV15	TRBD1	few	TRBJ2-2	CATSRVIQGATGELFF	TGTGCCACCAGCAGAGTAATCCAGGGGGCCACCGGGGAGCTGTTTTTT
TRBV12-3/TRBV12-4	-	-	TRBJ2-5	CASSLTSRNREGETQYF	TGTGCCAGCAGTCTAACCAGCCGGAACAGGGAAGGGGAGACCCAGTACTTC
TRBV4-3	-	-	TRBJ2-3	CASSQEPALGGDTQYF	TGCGCCAGCAGCCAAGAGCCCGCCCTGGGGGGAGATACGCAGTATTTT
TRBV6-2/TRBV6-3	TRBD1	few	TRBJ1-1	CASSYSRYRGGTEAFF	TGTGCCAGCAGTTACTCGAGGTACAGGGGGGGCACTGAAGCTTTCTTT
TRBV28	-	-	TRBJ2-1	CASTPKILGNNEQFF	TGTGCCAGCACCCCAAAGATCCTGGGGAACAATGAGCAGTTCTTC
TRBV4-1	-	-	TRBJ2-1	CASSQDMGGNNEQFF	TGCGCCAGCAGCCAAGACATGGGGGGAAACAATGAGCAGTTCTTC
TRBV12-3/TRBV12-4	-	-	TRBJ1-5	CASSPDREARHF	TGTGCCAGCAGCCCCGATCGGGAGGCCCGGCATTTT
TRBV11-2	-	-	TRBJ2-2	CASSLGLWTANTGELFF	TGTGCCAGCAGCTTAGGTCTCTGGACAGCTAACACCGGGGAGCTGTTTTTT
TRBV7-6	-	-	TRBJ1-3	CASSLGRTVSGNTIYF	TGTGCCAGCAGCTTAGGAAGGACAGTCTCTGGAAACACCATATATTTT
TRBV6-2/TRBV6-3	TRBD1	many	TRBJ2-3	CASSYTGGQGVTDTQYF	TGTGCCAGCAGTTACACCGGCGGACAGGGAGTAACAGATACGCAGTATTTT
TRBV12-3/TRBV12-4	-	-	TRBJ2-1	CASSISAGLDRPEQFF	TGTGCCAGCAGTATATCCGCAGGGTTGGACCGGCCAGAGCAGTTCTTC
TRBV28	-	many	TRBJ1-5	CASFGTGMMPQHF	TGTGCCAGCTTCGGAACGGGAATGATGCCCCAGCATTTT
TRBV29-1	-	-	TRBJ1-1	CSVGWGQQNTEAFF	TGCAGCGTAGGGTGGGGACAACAAAACACTGAAGCTTTCTTT
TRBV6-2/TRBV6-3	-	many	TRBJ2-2	CASGDYPNTGELFF	TGTGCCAGCGGTGATTACCCGAACACCGGGGAGCTGTTTTTT
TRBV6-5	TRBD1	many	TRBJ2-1	CASSRGTEYNEQFF	TGTGCCAGCAGTAGGGGGACAGAGTACAATGAGCAGTTCTTC
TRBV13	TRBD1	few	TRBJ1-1	CASSSRQGMVMNTEAFF	TGTGCCAGCAGCTCCCGACAGGGGATGGTCATGAACACTGAAGCTTTCTTT
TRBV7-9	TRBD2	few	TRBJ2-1	CASSSARSGGANEQFF	TGTGCCAGCAGCTCTGCTCGTAGCGGGGGGGCCAATGAGCAGTTCTTC
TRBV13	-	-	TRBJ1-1	CASSYPHTNTEAFF	TGTGCCAGCAGCTACCCCCACACGAACACTGAAGCTTTCTTT
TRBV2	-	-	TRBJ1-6	CASSTREGLGSPLHF	TGTGCCAGCAGTACCCGGGAGGGTTTGGGTTCACCCCTCCACTTT
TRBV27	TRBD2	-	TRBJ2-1	CASRPERGGPGNEQFF	TGTGCCAGCAGGCCAGAGCGGGGGGGCCCTGGGAATGAGCAGTTCTTC
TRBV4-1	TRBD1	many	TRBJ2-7	CASSQRTGGDEQYF	TGCGCCAGCAGCCAACGGACAGGGGGCGACGAGCAGTACTTC
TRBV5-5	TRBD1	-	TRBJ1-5	CASSSYLGGYQPQHF	TGTGCCAGCAGCTCGTATCTAGGGGGCTATCAGCCCCAGCATTTT